Listed here are 3 T cell receptor beta chains from one sample, sequenced in a study of T cell responses to AZD1222 COVID-19 vaccine. Measured with immunoSEQ multiplex PCR; TCRdb has only the in-frame clones, and not every one. Counted here are over 100,000 clones, roughly 91% occurring once; the ten biggest clones make up around 0.98%. The material was peripheral blood, obtained 28 days after the second AZD1222 dose. All receptors derive from an adult who received the AZD1222 COVID-19 vaccine.

Only a few counts were recorded for this clone. The V gene is TRBV30, the J gene TRBJ1-1; TRBD1 matches at 7 bases. CDR1 and CDR2 (germline): GTSNPN, SVGIG (reference sequence). V lost 1 base, J lost 1 base, and 3 bases stayed unmatched. CDR3 size: 14 residues. CDR3 coding DNA: TGTGCCTGGAGTGAGACAGGGACGAACACTGAAGCTTTCTTT. Its protein is CAWSETGTNTEAFF.

The chain joins TRBV3-1 (or the pseudogene TRBV3-2) to TRBJ1-2; a possible D gene is TRBD1 (5 bases). Germline loops: CDR1 LGHDT, CDR2 YNNKEL (reference sequence). This CDR3 spans 14 amino acids. V shed 2 bases and J shed 4 bases, with 11 bases lying between them. CDR3 residues: CASSQSRALYGYTF. CDR3 in DNA: TGTGCCAGCAGCCAAAGCAGGGCCCTCTATGGCTACACCTTC.

This sequence joins TRBV18 and TRBJ2-7; D is unresolved. Germline lookup yields CDR1 KGHSH and CDR2 LQKENI. Trimming cost V 0 bases and J 3 bases, with 6 bases left between them. This CDR3 is 13 amino acids long. The CDR3 region has the DNA TGTGCCAGCTCACCACCAGATAACTACGAGCAGTACTTC. Its translation is CASSPPDNYEQYF.